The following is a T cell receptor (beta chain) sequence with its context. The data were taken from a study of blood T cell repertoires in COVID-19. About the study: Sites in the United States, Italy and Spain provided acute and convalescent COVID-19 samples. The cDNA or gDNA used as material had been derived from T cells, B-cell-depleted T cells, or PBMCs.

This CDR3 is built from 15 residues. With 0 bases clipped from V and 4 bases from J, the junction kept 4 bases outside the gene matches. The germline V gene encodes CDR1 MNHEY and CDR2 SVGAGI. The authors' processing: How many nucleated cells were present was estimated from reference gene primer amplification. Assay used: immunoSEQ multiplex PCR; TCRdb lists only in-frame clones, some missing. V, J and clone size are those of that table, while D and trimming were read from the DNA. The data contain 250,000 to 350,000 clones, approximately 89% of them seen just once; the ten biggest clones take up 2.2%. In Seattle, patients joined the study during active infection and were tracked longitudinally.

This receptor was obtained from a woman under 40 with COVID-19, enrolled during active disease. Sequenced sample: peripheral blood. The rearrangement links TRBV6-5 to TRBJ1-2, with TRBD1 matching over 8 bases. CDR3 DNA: TGTGCCAGCAGTTACTCGCAGGGGGCGAGCTATGGCTACACCTTC. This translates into CASSYSQGASYGYTF.